The clone carrying this T cell receptor (beta chain) was seen more than once but under ten times. The antigen remains unidentified. As to treatment: 15 Gy SBRT to primary tumor, nephrectomy 4 weeks later. The CDR3 runs 13 residues. Between the trimmed V and J ends, which lost 3 bases and 0 bases, there was a span of 3 bases. Germline loops: CDR1 LNHNV, CDR2 YYDKDF (reference sequence). These data originate in a study of radiation and T cells in renal cell carcinoma. Study findings and constraints: Only small tumor regions of 0.95 to 1 g were sampled. Dominant CDR3 motifs were more common in irradiated tumors than controls. Without pretreatment biopsies, baseline tumor clonotype presence was undetermined.

The assay was immunoSEQ multiplex PCR, and TCRdb's table has in-frame clones only and misses some. This table has 20,000 or so clones, 40% to 55% appearing once. The genes are TRBV15 and TRBJ1-5; D uncertain. The specimen was tumor tissue, collected from a patient whose treatment included radiotherapy and nephrectomy. This clonotype was obtained from a woman between 50 and 59 years old with renal cell carcinoma. CDR3 protein: CATSSRSNQPQHF. In DNA form, the CDR3 reads TGTGCCACCAGCAGTCGTAGCAATCAGCCCCAGCATTTT.